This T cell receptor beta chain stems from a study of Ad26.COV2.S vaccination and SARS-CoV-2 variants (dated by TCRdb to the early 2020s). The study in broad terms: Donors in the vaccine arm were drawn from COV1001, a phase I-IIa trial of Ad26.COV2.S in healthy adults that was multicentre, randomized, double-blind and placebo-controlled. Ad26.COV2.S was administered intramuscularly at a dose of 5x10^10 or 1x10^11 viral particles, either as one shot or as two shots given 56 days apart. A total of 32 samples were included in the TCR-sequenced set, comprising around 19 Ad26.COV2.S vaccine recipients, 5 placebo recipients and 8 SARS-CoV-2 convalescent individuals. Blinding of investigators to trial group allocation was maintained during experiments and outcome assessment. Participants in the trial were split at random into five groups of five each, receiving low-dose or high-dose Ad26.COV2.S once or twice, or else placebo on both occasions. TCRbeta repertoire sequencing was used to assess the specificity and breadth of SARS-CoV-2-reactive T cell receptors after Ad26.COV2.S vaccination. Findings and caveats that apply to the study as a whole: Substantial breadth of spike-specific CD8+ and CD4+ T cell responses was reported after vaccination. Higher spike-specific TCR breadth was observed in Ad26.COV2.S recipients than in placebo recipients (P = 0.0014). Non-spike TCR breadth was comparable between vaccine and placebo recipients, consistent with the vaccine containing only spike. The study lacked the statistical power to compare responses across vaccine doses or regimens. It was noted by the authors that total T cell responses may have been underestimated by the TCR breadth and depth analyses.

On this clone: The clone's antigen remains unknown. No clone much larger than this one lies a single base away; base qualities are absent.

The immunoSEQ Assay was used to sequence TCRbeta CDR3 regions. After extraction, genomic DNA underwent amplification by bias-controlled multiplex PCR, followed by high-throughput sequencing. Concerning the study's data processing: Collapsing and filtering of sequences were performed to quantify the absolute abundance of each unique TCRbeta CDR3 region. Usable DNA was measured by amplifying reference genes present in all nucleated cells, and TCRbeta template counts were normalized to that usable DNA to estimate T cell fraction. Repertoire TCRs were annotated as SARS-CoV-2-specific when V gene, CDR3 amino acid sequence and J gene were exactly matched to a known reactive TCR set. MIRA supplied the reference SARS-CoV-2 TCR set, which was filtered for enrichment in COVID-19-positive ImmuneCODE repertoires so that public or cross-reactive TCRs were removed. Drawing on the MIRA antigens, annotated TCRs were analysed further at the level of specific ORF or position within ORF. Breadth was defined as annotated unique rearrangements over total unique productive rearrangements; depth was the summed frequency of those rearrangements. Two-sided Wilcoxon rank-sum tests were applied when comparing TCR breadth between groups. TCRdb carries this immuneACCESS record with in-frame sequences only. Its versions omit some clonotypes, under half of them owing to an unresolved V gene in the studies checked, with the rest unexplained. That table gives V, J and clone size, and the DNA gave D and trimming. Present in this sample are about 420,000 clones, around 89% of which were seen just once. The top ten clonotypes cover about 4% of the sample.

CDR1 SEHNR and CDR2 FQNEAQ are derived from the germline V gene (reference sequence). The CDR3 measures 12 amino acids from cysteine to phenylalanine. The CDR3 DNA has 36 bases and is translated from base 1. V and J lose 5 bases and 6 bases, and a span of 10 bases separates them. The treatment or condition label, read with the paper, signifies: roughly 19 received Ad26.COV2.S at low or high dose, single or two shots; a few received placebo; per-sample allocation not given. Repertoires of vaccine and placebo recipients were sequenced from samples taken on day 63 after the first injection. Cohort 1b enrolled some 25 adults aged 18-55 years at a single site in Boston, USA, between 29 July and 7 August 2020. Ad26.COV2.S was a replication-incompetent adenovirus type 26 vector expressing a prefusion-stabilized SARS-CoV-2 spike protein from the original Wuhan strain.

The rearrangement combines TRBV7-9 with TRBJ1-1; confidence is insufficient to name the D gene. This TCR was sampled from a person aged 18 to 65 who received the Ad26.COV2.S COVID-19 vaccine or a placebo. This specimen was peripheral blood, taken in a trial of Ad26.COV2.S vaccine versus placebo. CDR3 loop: CASSPGRPEAFF. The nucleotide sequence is TGTGCCAGCAGCCCCGGTAGGCCTGAAGCTTTCTTT.